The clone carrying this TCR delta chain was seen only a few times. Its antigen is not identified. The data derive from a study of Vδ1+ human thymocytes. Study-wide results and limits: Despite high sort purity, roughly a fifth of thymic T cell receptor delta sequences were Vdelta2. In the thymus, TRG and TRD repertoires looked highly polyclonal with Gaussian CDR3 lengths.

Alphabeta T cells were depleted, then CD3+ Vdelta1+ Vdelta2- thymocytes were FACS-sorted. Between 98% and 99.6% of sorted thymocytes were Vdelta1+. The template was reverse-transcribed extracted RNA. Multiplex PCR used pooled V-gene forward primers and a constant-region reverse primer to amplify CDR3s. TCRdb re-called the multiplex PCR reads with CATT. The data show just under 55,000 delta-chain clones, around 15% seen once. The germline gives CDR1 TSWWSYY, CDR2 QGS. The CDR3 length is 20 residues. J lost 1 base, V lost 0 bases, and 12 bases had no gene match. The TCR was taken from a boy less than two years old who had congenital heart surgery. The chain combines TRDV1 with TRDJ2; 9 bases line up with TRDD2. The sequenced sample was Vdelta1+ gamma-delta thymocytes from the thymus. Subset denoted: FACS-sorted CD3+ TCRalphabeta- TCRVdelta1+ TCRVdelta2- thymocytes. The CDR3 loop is CALGELVIPSYLILTAQLFF. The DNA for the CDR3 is TGTGCTCTTGGGGAACTAGTCATCCCTTCCTACCTTATTTTGACAGCACAACTCTTCTTT.